The clone carrying this T cell receptor (beta chain) occurred once. This entry comes from a study of PD-L1 blockade in urothelial cancer. Method: immunoSEQ multiplex PCR; TCRdb's copy keeps in-frame clones and lacks some. The sample holds 85,000 to 95,000 clones, around 90% seen once. The time point denotes: pretreatment peripheral blood. CDR1 is SGHTA, CDR2 FQGNSA, per germline. The CDR3 has 13 residues. V was pared by 1 base and J by 5 bases, with 5 bases between. The genes are TRBV7-2 and TRBJ1-4, with D unclear. The sequenced sample was PBMCs, obtained around atezolizumab (anti-PD-L1) treatment. This clonotype was sampled from a man aged 60 to 69 with urothelial cancer. The CDR3 bases are TGTGCCAGCAGCTTAGGTACAAATGAAAAACTGTTTTTT. It encodes CASSLGTNEKLFF. Full variable domain (remainder filled in from reference TRBV7-2 and TRBJ1-4): GAGVSQSPSNKVTEKGKDVELRCDPISGHTALYWYRQSLGQGLEFLIYFQGNSAPDKSGLPSDRFSAERTGGSVSTLTIQRTQQEDSAVYLCASSLGTNEKLFFGSGTQLSVL.